Presented here are 18 T cell receptor beta chains from one specimen sequenced in a study of T-cell reconstitution after alpha-beta-depleted transplantation in children. Unique molecular identifiers were incorporated when the TCRbeta library was constructed. TCRdb re-analysed the PCR reads in MiXCR, keeping a single row per CDR3 protein. In the table there are 250,000 to 350,000 distinct CDR3 sequences, 9.9% of which are singletons. Specimen: PBMCs from the stem cell graft donor, collected from the stem cell graft. These receptors all stem from a human donor who donated a stem cell graft to a child with SCID.

This clonotype was recorded at least ten times. V is TRBV27 and J is TRBJ2-1; 7 bases fit TRBD2. The V segment lost 3 bases and the J segment 4 bases; nucleotides outside the gene matches: 6. The CDR3 extends over 15 amino acids. The germline V gene encodes CDR1 MNHEY and CDR2 SMNVEV (reference sequence). For the CDR3, the DNA is TGTGCCAGCAGTTTGGGCGGGGGAGAATACAATGAGCAGTTCTTC. Translated, it gives CASSLGGGEYNEQFF.

This chain connects TRBV6-5 to TRBJ1-1, with D possibly being TRBD1 (5 bases). The CDR3 length is 14 residues. CDR1 MNHEY and CDR2 SVGAGI come from the germline V gene. V was trimmed by 4 bases and J by 1 base, leaving 10 bases between them. The CDR3 nucleotides are TGTGCCAGCAGTTTAGCCGGGACGAACACTGAAGCTTTCTTT. This codes for CASSLAGTNTEAFF.

This clonotype was counted between two and nine times. The DNA of the CDR3 is TGTGCCACCAGTGATTCCCGGGGTGAGCAGTTCTTC. Its translation: CATSDSRGEQFF. The chain recombines TRBV24-1 with TRBJ2-1; D possibly corresponds to TRBD2 (5 bases). The CDR3 runs 12 residues. Germline loops: CDR1 KGHDR, CDR2 SFDVKD. V lost 2 bases to trimming and J lost 9 bases, with 7 bases between them.

The J gene is TRBJ1-3, the V gene TRBV9, with D uncertain. The V gene lost 1 base and the J gene lost 0 bases, with 14 bases spanning the gap. This CDR3 contains 17 residues. CDR1 and CDR2 from the germline V gene are SGDLS and YYNGEE. This CDR3 is CASSVSPVSSSGNTIYF. Here the CDR3 DNA reads TGTGCCAGCAGCGTATCCCCGGTATCGTCCTCTGGAAACACCATATATTTT. The full variable domain, with the rest looked up from reference TRBV9 and TRBJ1-3, is DSGVTQTPKHLITATGQRVTLRCSPRSGDLSVYWYQQSLDQGLQFLIQYYNGEERAKGNILERFSAQQFPDLHSELNLSSLELGDSALYFCASSVSPVSSSGNTIYFGEGSWLTVV.

The table lists this clonotype with a count of one. The chain recombines TRBV9 with TRBJ1-2; 10 bases match TRBD1. Germline V CDR1 and CDR2: SGDLS, YYNGEE. The CDR3 runs 16 residues. After removal of 0 bases from V and 10 bases from J, the junction contained 12 bases not matched to a gene. The CDR3 sequence: CASSVGWAGTGELYTF. As DNA, the CDR3 is TGTGCCAGCAGCGTAGGATGGGCTGGGACAGGGGAACTCTACACCTTC.

This clonotype has more than one count but fewer than ten. The CDR3 DNA follows: TGCAGTGCCCCGAGACTTTCAGATACGCAGTATTTT. Its translation is CSAPRLSDTQYF. J is TRBJ2-3 and V is TRBV20-1; no reliable D call. Germline V gene sequence: CDR1 DFQATT, CDR2 SNEGSKA (reference sequence). V lost 6 bases and J 4 bases, leaving 11 bases between the germline ends. The CDR3 extends over 12 amino acids.

Many counts were recorded for this clonotype. V usage is TRBV5-1 and J usage is TRBJ2-1, with 11 bases identical to TRBD2. V lost 4 bases, J lost 1 base, and 7 bases stayed unmatched. This CDR3 spans 17 amino acids. Germline CDR1 reads SGHRS; CDR2 reads YFSETQ. CDR3 loop: CASSPDIAGGSYNEQFF. The CDR3 DNA is TGCGCCAGCAGCCCAGATATAGCGGGGGGGTCCTACAATGAGCAGTTCTTC.

This clonotype was detected only a few times. The chain recombines TRBV29-1 with TRBJ1-2, with D unresolved. Between the trimmed V and J ends, which lost 6 bases and 6 bases, there was a span of 14 bases. This CDR3 is 12 amino acids long. Germline lookup yields CDR1 SQVTM and CDR2 ANQGSEA. The CDR3 loop is CSVHGEMDGYTF. The CDR3 coding sequence is TGCAGCGTCCACGGGGAGATGGATGGCTACACCTTC.

The gene calls are TRBV20-1 and TRBJ2-7; D unresolved. The CDR3 has 11 residues. V shed 0 bases and J shed 5 bases, with 5 bases lying between them. Germline CDR1 is DFQATT and CDR2 is SNEGSKA (reference sequence). The CDR3: CSARDSHEQYF. Written as DNA, the CDR3 is TGCAGTGCTAGAGATTCCCACGAGCAGTACTTC.

This clonotype was counted a few times. The CDR3 loop is CASSARQGSYNEQFF. CDR3 DNA: TGTGCCAGCAGCGCCCGACAGGGGTCCTACAATGAGCAGTTCTTC. The rearrangement links TRBV7-9 to TRBJ2-1; 8 bases fit TRBD1. The length of the CDR3 is 15 residues. V shed 5 bases and J 1 base; nucleotides not matched to a gene: 4. CDR1 is SEHNR and CDR2 is FQNEAQ in the germline V gene (reference sequence).

Only a few counts were recorded for this clonotype. The V call is TRBV12-3 or TRBV12-4, the J call TRBJ2-7; D remains unclear. The V gene lost 2 bases and the J gene lost 5 bases, with 10 bases spanning the gap. The CDR3 extends over 13 amino acids. The CDR3 region has the DNA TGTGCCAGCAGTTTAACCGCCCTCGACGAGCAGTACTTC. Protein sequence: CASSLTALDEQYF.

The chain has TRBV12-3 or TRBV12-4 and TRBJ2-4, with D perhaps assigned TRBD1 or TRBD2 (6 bases each). The CDR3 has 13 amino acids. The ends were cut back, 6 bases at V and 8 bases at J, with 14 bases in the middle. The CDR3 DNA follows: TGTGCCAGCAGGACAGGATGGGGGGACATTCAGTACTTC. Its translation is CASRTGWGDIQYF.

The chain employs TRBV7-9 and TRBJ2-3; D possibly corresponds to TRBD2 (5 bases). Germline lookup yields CDR1 SEHNR and CDR2 FQNEAQ (reference sequence). Trimming stripped 5 bases from V and 6 bases from J, with 12 bases between. The CDR3 has 13 residues. The CDR3 DNA reads as TGTGCCAGCAGCGCCGGAGGTGTCGATACGCAGTATTTT. Protein: CASSAGGVDTQYF.

This clonotype was seen a handful of times. The rearrangement uses TRBV7-9 and TRBJ2-7; D gene ambiguous. Germline assignment: CDR1 SEHNR and CDR2 FQNEAQ (reference sequence). The CDR3 has 12 residues. Trimming removed 2 bases at V and 4 bases at J, with 6 bases between. CDR3 amino acids: CASSLIVYEQYF. Here the CDR3 DNA reads TGTGCCAGCAGCTTAATAGTTTACGAGCAGTACTTC.

This chain connects TRBV12-3 or TRBV12-4 to TRBJ2-7; 9 positions match TRBD2. The CDR3 sequence is 15 residues long. Unmatched junction bases numbered 8, after V lost 6 bases and J lost 2 bases. The CDR3: CASREGLAGTYEQYF. CDR3 in DNA: TGTGCCAGCAGAGAGGGACTAGCCGGAACCTACGAGCAGTACTTC.

There are a few counts of this clonotype. V usage is TRBV12-3 or TRBV12-4 and J usage is TRBJ2-6, with TRBD1 matching 8 bases. With V trimmed by 2 bases and J by 1 base, 16 bases remained unmatched. The CDR3 has 21 amino acids. CDR3 region: CASSLRVLLQGVSSGANVLTF. For the CDR3, the DNA is TGTGCCAGCAGTTTAAGGGTATTGTTACAGGGGGTTTCTTCTGGGGCCAACGTCCTGACTTTC.

This clonotype was observed a few times. The genes are TRBV9 and TRBJ1-5; D remains unclear. The V end lost 3 bases, the J end lost 0 bases, and 7 bases lay between the germline ends. CDR3 size: 14 residues. Germline CDR1 and CDR2: SGDLS and YYNGEE. The CDR3 sequence: CASSGTNSNQPQHF. Written as DNA, the CDR3 is TGTGCCAGCAGCGGAACGAATAGCAATCAGCCCCAGCATTTT.

The V gene is TRBV19, the J gene TRBJ2-7; D call uncertain. Trimming took 1 base from V and 1 from J, leaving 5 bases between them. Germline V gene lookup returns CDR1 LNHDA and CDR2 SQIVND (reference sequence). CDR3 length: 13 residues. CDR3 nucleotide sequence: TGTGCCAGTAGTATAGGTTATTCCTACGAGCAGTACTTC. This encodes CASSIGYSYEQYF.